These 3 T cell receptor beta chains share one sample of origin, sequenced in a study of tissue T cells after allogeneic stem cell transplantation. TCRdb's copy holds only in-frame clones and misses some; the assay was immunoSEQ multiplex PCR. The table includes around 3,900 clones, approximately 51% detected once. Stated time point: mouse harvest day 14 after allogeneic transplant. Mouse grafts combined 10^7 T-cell-depleted bone marrow cells with 10^6 splenic CD5+ T cells. The specimen was lymph node tissue. The receptors were gathered from a female BALB/c mouse given C57BL/6 T cells with graft-versus-host disease after an allogeneic hematopoietic cell transplant.

This clone was counted a few times. Genes and germline come from the mouse. The read terminates 1 residue before the CDR3 end, so the remaining end is supplied by the germline J gene. The genes are TRBV13-2 and TRBJ2-3, with D unclear. The CDR3 length is 15 residues. In germline, CDR1 is NNHNN, CDR2 SYGAGS (reference sequence). V lost 0 bases and J lost 0, with 8 bases in between. The chain's CDR3 is CASGDAPSSAETLYF. The sequenced CDR3 bases are TGTGCCAGCGGTGATGCACCATCTAGTGCAGAAACGCTGTAT.

This clone was counted a few times. The gene symbols are mouse symbols. The CDR3: CASTRTGGDYEQYF. Incomplete CDR3 DNA: TGTGCCAGCACCCGGACTGGGGGGGATTATGAACAGTAC. This chain uses TRBV13-3 with TRBJ2-7; 12 positions agree with TRBD2. The CDR3 goes on 1 residue after the read ends, and that part is filled in from the germline J gene. Unmatched junction bases numbered 5, after V lost 6 bases and J lost 4 bases. CDR1 is NNHDY, CDR2 SYVADS, per germline. The CDR3 covers 14 residues.

By sample fraction, this clone is large. Mouse gene names apply. The CDR3 extends 1 residue past the end of the read, so its final part is completed from the germline J gene. This chain links TRBV3 with TRBJ1-2; D is undetermined. Per the germline V gene, CDR1 is SNHLY and CDR2 is FYNGKV (reference sequence). This CDR3 has 14 residues. V lost 4 bases to trimming and J lost 0 bases, with 9 bases between them. The CDR3 sequence is CASSSGRTNSDYTF. The part of the CDR3 DNA that was read is TGTGCCAGCAGCTCAGGACGGACAAACTCCGACTACACC.